The 12 T cell receptor beta chains below were found in one sample sequenced in a study of CD8 T cells in ankylosing spondylitis. TCRdb itself ran the 5' RACE reads through MiXCR, one entry per CDR3 protein. The sample consists of some 350,000 distinct CDR3 sequences, under 15% of them appearing once. Sequenced input: blood, either unsorted or a sorted T cell fraction (not recorded which). The source of these receptors is a male donor with ankylosing spondylitis or in good health (not recorded which).

This clonotype was recorded a few times. The chain carries TRBV19 and TRBJ1-4, with TRBD1 as a possible D gene (5 bases). Trimming took 6 bases from V and 1 from J, leaving 9 bases between them. The CDR3 runs 14 residues. Germline loops: CDR1 LNHDA, CDR2 SQIVND (reference sequence). CDR3 coding DNA: TGTGCCAGTAGCATTGGGGGAACTAATGAAAAACTGTTTTTT. As protein: CASSIGGTNEKLFF.

This clonotype was found a few times. The V gene is TRBV5-1, the J gene TRBJ1-5, with TRBD1 as a possible D gene (5 bases). Per germline, CDR1 SGHRS and CDR2 YFSETQ. Trimming cost V 1 base and J 0 bases, with 11 bases left between them. There are 16 residues in the CDR3. The CDR3 nucleotides read TGCGCCAGCAGCTTGTGGCAGACAGATAGCAATCAGCCCCAGCATTTT. Its protein is CASSLWQTDSNQPQHF.

V and J are TRBV5-1 and TRBJ2-1, with 8 bases matching TRBD2. The CDR3 consists of 14 residues. The germline gives CDR1 SGHRS, CDR2 YFSETQ. V was pared by 3 bases and J by 12 bases, with 11 bases of the junction left unmatched. The CDR3 here is CASSSLRGGKGQFF. In DNA form, the CDR3 reads TGCGCCAGCAGCTCGCTCCGGGGGGGGAAGGGGCAGTTCTTC.

This clonotype came up a few times. This rearrangement joins TRBV5-1 to TRBJ2-3; 7 positions match TRBD2. V shed 7 bases and J 4 bases; nucleotides not matched to a gene: 12. This CDR3 is built from 15 residues. Germline CDR1 and CDR2: SGHRS and YFSETQ. CDR3 coding DNA: TGCGCCAGCCACCGGGAGGCAGGGCACCCAGATACGCAGTATTTT. It encodes CASHREAGHPDTQYF.

This clonotype showed up just a few times. V is TRBV10-3 and J is TRBJ1-5; D possibly corresponds to TRBD1 (5 bases). In germline, CDR1 is ENHRY, CDR2 SYGVKD. Trimming removed 4 bases from V and 7 bases from J, with 14 bases in between. The CDR3 spans 14 residues. The CDR3 sequence is CAISVDRTLQPQHF. The CDR3 DNA reads TGTGCCATCAGTGTGGACCGGACATTGCAGCCCCAGCATTTT.

The chain links TRBV18 to TRBJ1-5, with D possibly being TRBD1 (5 bases). The CDR3 totals 14 residues. Between the trimmed V and J ends, which lost 3 bases and 3 bases, there was a span of 9 bases. In germline, CDR1 is KGHSH, CDR2 LQKENI. CDR3 in amino acids: CASSPTVNNQPQHF. CDR3 sequence (DNA): TGTGCCAGCTCACCGACAGTTAACAATCAGCCCCAGCATTTT.

This clonotype was seen ten or more times. The CDR3 here is CASSRTSVRTDTQYF. The CDR3 bases are TGTGCCAGCAGCCGTACTAGCGTACGCACAGATACGCAGTATTTT. This chain links TRBV7-8 with TRBJ2-3; 7 bases line up with TRBD2. This CDR3 comprises 15 residues. Per the germline V gene, CDR1 is SGHVS and CDR2 is FQNEAQ. The V segment lost 5 bases and the J segment 1 base; nucleotides outside the gene matches: 6.

This clonotype was seen repeatedly, ten times or more. V gene TRBV5-1 combines with J gene TRBJ2-5; TRBD2 matches at 13 bases. V shed 4 bases and J 3 bases; nucleotides not matched to a gene: 3. Germline V gene data show CDR1 as SGHRS and CDR2 as YFSETQ. The CDR3 totals 15 residues. The DNA for the CDR3 is TGCGCCAGCAGCACGGGGACTAGCGGGAAAGAGACCCAGTACTTC. Residues: CASSTGTSGKETQYF.

In its sample, this clonotype was seen a few times. The chain employs TRBV20-1 and TRBJ2-1; 7 bases agree with TRBD2. With 2 bases clipped from V and 5 bases from J, the junction kept 9 bases outside the gene matches. The CDR3 runs to 15 residues. Germline assignment: CDR1 DFQATT and CDR2 SNEGSKA (reference sequence). The CDR3 sequence: CSARPQRGYDNEQFF. The CDR3 nucleotides are TGCAGTGCTAGACCTCAGCGGGGATATGACAATGAGCAGTTCTTC.

This chain connects TRBV12-3 or TRBV12-4 to TRBJ2-6; possible D gene TRBD2, 6 bases. Trimming took off 1 base at V and 0 bases at J, with 10 bases between the two ends. The CDR3 spans 17 residues. The CDR3 here is CASSLVGGSSGANVLTF. The CDR3, as DNA: TGTGCCAGCAGTTTAGTGGGGGGTTCCTCTGGGGCCAACGTCCTGACTTTC.

This clonotype occurred a few times. The chain employs TRBV20-1 and TRBJ2-1; 9 nucleotides align to TRBD2. There are 15 residues in the CDR3. Trimming at V came to 0 bases and at J to 4 bases, leaving 4 bases not matched to a gene. Per germline, CDR1 DFQATT and CDR2 SNEGSKA (reference sequence). The CDR3 DNA reads TGCAGTGCTAGAGATAACGGACTAGCGTACAATGAGCAGTTCTTC. Translating it yields CSARDNGLAYNEQFF.

In its sample, this clonotype was seen a few times. The chain joins TRBV3-1 to TRBJ2-7, with 9 bases matching TRBD1. The CDR3 totals 16 residues. V gave up 3 bases and J gave up 5 bases; unmatched junction bases: 11. Germline V lookup: CDR1 LGHDT, CDR2 YNNKEL (reference sequence). CDR3 coding DNA: TGTGCCAGCAGCCATACTGTAAGACAGGGGGTCCACGAGCAGTACTTC. Translating it yields CASSHTVRQGVHEQYF.